This T cell receptor (beta chain) was sequenced during a study of blood T cell repertoires in COVID-19. Residents of about two dozen US areas, aged about 18 to 95 years, made up the participants. Sequenced by immunoSEQ multiplex PCR; TCRdb stores in-frame clones only, minus some. The sample consists of roughly 340,000 clones, more than 80% of them appearing once. Germline assignment: CDR1 MNHEY and CDR2 SVGAGI. V lost 10 bases and J 2 bases, leaving 11 bases between the germline ends. The CDR3 totals 12 residues. What was sequenced was PBMCs or T cells enriched from blood (not recorded which). This receptor was obtained from a man between 18 and 29 years old who had recovered from COVID-19. The chain has TRBV6-5 and TRBJ2-5; D gene unclear. The CDR3 DNA follows: TGTGCCATCCTACCGTATCAAGAGACCCAGTACTTC. Amino acid sequence: CAILPYQETQYF.